These 5 T cell receptor beta chains originate from one sample sequenced in a study of T cell clonality in common variable immunodeficiency. This table comes from immunoSEQ multiplex PCR, and its TCRdb copy is limited to in-frame clones, with some not included. The sample has 50,000 to 60,000 clones, none seen only once. Sequenced material: peripheral blood mononuclear cells. The receptors stem from a person between 18 and 75 years old in good health.

This clone was picked up a small number of times. CDR3 region: CSARDRGRNTEAFF. The sequenced CDR3 bases are TGCAGTGCTAGGGACAGGGGCCGTAACACTGAA. The chain combines TRBV20-1 with TRBJ1-1; the match to TRBD1 covers 9 bases. Coverage ceases 3 residues before the CDR3 finishes, and the germline J gene fills in the end. The CDR3 runs to 14 residues. Germline lookup yields CDR1 DFQATT and CDR2 SNEGSKA (reference sequence). V shed 3 bases and J 2 bases; nucleotides not matched to a gene: 4.

This clone was detected many times. The CDR3 sequence: CSVVIRTSSYEQYF. Incomplete CDR3 DNA: TGCAGCGTTGTAATTCGGACTAGCTCCTACGAG. The chain is built from TRBV29-1 and TRBJ2-7, with 7 bases that match TRBD2. Read data end 3 residues before the CDR3 end; the end is taken from the germline J gene. The CDR3 has 14 amino acids. CDR1 is SQVTM and CDR2 is ANQGSEA in the germline V gene. The trim removed 4 bases at V and 0 bases at J, leaving 6 bases unmatched.

The table lists this clone with many counts. The read terminates 3 residues ahead of where the CDR3 ends, so the germline J gene completes it. V is TRBV6-2 or TRBV6-3 and J is TRBJ1-1; no firm D call. Germline values: CDR1 MNHEY, CDR2 SVGEGT. This CDR3 has 14 amino acids. Trimming removed 4 bases from V and 1 base from J, with 10 bases in between. Here the CDR3 reads CASSLGRGNTEAFF. The sequenced CDR3 bases are TGTGCCAGCAGTTTAGGGCGGGGGAACACTGAA.

This clone appeared many times. The read falls 3 residues short of the CDR3 end, and the missing part is taken from the germline J gene. The chain uses TRBV7-9 and TRBJ2-5, with 8 bases aligning to TRBD2. The CDR3 sequence is 14 residues long. J lost 1 base, V lost 8 bases, and 6 bases had no gene match. Germline V gene sequence: CDR1 SEHNR, CDR2 FQNEAQ (reference sequence). The CDR3 protein is CASERAGVQETQYF. The sequenced CDR3 bases are TGTGCCAGCGAAAGAGCGGGGGTCCAAGAGACC.

Many counts were recorded for this clone. A much larger clonotype is one base distant, so this may be a read error. The sequenced fragment ends 3 residues before the CDR3 boundary, so the rest is inferred from the germline J gene. The chain has TRBV6-1 and TRBJ1-4; perhaps TRBD1 as D (6 bases). CDR1 is MNHNS, CDR2 SASEGT, per germline. The CDR3 runs to 13 residues. The sequenced part of the CDR3 DNA is TGTGCCAGCAGTGACACAGCAGGGGTTCTA. It specifies CASSDTAGVL. The entire CDR3 is CASSDTAGVLLFF.